Listed below are T cell receptor beta chains from one sample, sequenced in a study of cytomegalovirus exposure and HLA in healthy donors. Generated by immunoSEQ multiplex PCR, the TCRdb table keeps only in-frame clones and is missing some. The sample consists of 130,000 to 150,000 clones, around 77% of them appearing once. Sequencing was performed on PBMCs. These TCRs come from a woman aged 40 to 50 in good health and CMV-seropositive. Both conserved end residues are part of each CDR3. D genes are given only for firm matches. Clone size is given for some rows only: seen once, a few or many times, or a class if the clone is expanded.

NA,TRBV6-5,TRBJ1-1,NA,TGTGCCAGCAGTTACTCCCAATTGGGGGGGAACACTGAAGCTTTCTTT,CASSYSQLGGNTEAFF
few,TRBV10-3,TRBJ1-2,TRBD1,TGTGCCATCAAACCGGGACAGGGGGCCAACGCGGACTATGGCTACACCTTC,CAIKPGQGANADYGYTF
NA,TRBV5-6,TRBJ2-7,NA,TGTGCCAGCAGCTCCATTCTTGGCCCCTACGAGCAGTACTTC,CASSSILGPYEQYF
NA,TRBV25-1,TRBJ2-7,TRBD1,TGTGCCAGCAGATCCGGACAGGGGGCCCACGAGCAGTACTTC,CASRSGQGAHEQYF
NA,TRBV9,TRBJ1-1,NA,TGTGCCAGCAGCGCCAGGGCAGGCGACACTGAAGCTTTCTTT,CASSARAGDTEAFF
NA,TRBV19,TRBJ1-3,NA,TGTGCCAGTAGTACTTTACAGGGTGTGACTGGAAACACCATATATTTT,CASSTLQGVTGNTIYF
NA,TRBV14,TRBJ2-5,NA,TGTGCCAGCAGAAATTCGGGGCAAGAGACCCAGTACTTC,CASRNSGQETQYF
NA,TRBV10-2,TRBJ1-5,NA,TGCGCCAGCAGTGAATATAGCAATCAGCCCCAGCATTTT,CASSEYSNQPQHF
NA,TRBV30,TRBJ1-5,NA,TGTGCCTGGGGACAGTATAGCAATCAGCCCCAGCATTTT,CAWGQYSNQPQHF
NA,TRBV27,TRBJ2-7,TRBD1,TGTGCCAGCAGTTTATTGGGGACCGGGACAGCATTAAAAAGACTCCCCTACGAGCAGTACTTC,CASSLLGTGTALKRLPYEQYF
NA,TRBV5-1,TRBJ2-5,NA,TGCGCCAGCAGCTTCGCTACCGGGACAACTTCCCGAGAGACCCAGTACTTC,CASSFATGTTSRETQYF
few,TRBV6-4,TRBJ1-1,NA,TGTGCCAGCAGTGCAGCGATGAACACTGAAGCTTTCTTT,CASSAAMNTEAFF
NA,TRBV5-6,TRBJ2-2,NA,TGTGCCAGCAGCACCGAGGACACAGCCCTCACCGGGGAGCTGTTTTTT,CASSTEDTALTGELFF
NA,TRBV11-3,TRBJ1-1,NA,TGTGCCAGCAGCCGAGGGGGTTCCACTGAAGCTTTCTTT,CASSRGGSTEAFF
NA,TRBV29-1,TRBJ2-3,NA,TGCAGCGCTCAACCCGACGGGACAGATACGCAGTATTTT,CSAQPDGTDTQYF
NA,TRBV7-9,TRBJ2-7,TRBD2,TGTGCCAGCATGGGAGGGACGGCTTACTACGAGCAGTACTTC,CASMGGTAYYEQYF
NA,TRBV10-3,TRBJ1-1,NA,TGTGCCATCAGTGTTGACAGGTTGAACACTGAAGCTTTCTTT,CAISVDRLNTEAFF
NA,TRBV5-1,TRBJ2-1,TRBD2,TGCGCCAGCAGCTCCGGGACTAGCGGCTACAATGAGCAGTTCTTC,CASSSGTSGYNEQFF
NA,TRBV7-7,TRBJ2-3,TRBD2,TGTGCCAGCAGCCACCCGGGACTATCGCAGTATTTT,CASSHPGLSQYF
NA,TRBV5-1,TRBJ1-4,TRBD1,TGCGCCAGCAGACCTGATACCGGGACAGGGTATTCACGGGGAGAAAAACTGTTTTTT,CASRPDTGTGYSRGEKLFF
NA,TRBV19,TRBJ2-7,NA,TGTGCCAGTAGCCCCGTGGAGGGGTACGAGCAGTACTTC,CASSPVEGYEQYF
once,TRBV18,TRBJ2-5,TRBD1,TGTGCCAGCTCACGGGGACAGGGAGGGGCTAAGGAGACCCAGTACTTC,CASSRGQGGAKETQYF
NA,TRBV18,TRBJ1-5,TRBD1,TGTGCCAGCTCACCAACAGGGGGGGGTCAGCCCCAGCATTTT,CASSPTGGGQPQHF
NA,TRBV28,TRBJ1-1,NA,TGTGCCAGCAGACACCCGGGACAAATGAACACTGAAGCTTTCTTT,CASRHPGQMNTEAFF
NA,TRBV9,TRBJ2-1,NA,TGTGCCAGCAGCGTAGCCAGATACAATGAGCAGTTCTTC,CASSVARYNEQFF
NA,TRBV11-2,TRBJ2-7,TRBD1,TGTGCCAGCAGCTTATCGACAGGGGCCCTCTACGAGCAGTACTTC,CASSLSTGALYEQYF
NA,TRBV7-6,TRBJ1-1,TRBD1,TGTGCCAGCAGCCTGACAGGGGGCACGACTGAAGCTTTCTTT,CASSLTGGTTEAFF
NA,TRBV30,TRBJ1-2,NA,TGTGCCTGGACCTATCTTGGCAGGGAAGACTATGGCTACACCTTC,CAWTYLGREDYGYTF
NA,TRBV2,TRBJ2-7,NA,TGTGCCAGCAGTGAAGCCACTAGCCAGGGCGAGCAGTACTTC,CASSEATSQGEQYF
NA,TRBV28,TRBJ1-2,TRBD1,TGTGCCAGCAGCGGACAGGTTTATGGCTACACCTTC,CASSGQVYGYTF
NA,TRBV18,TRBJ1-2,NA,TGTGCCAGCTCACCTACCGACACACCTAACTATGGCTACACCTTC,CASSPTDTPNYGYTF
NA,TRBV19,TRBJ1-1,TRBD1,TGTGCCAGCAAAACAGGGGGCACTGAAGCTTTCTTT,CASKTGGTEAFF
NA,TRBV30,TRBJ1-1,NA,TGTGCCTGGAGTAAGGGAGGTGTGTTAGCGAACACTGAAGCTTTCTTT,CAWSKGGVLANTEAFF
NA,TRBV28,TRBJ2-7,NA,TGTGCCAGCAGTTCACAGGGAAGGTCGAGGGAGCAGTACTTC,CASSSQGRSREQYF
NA,TRBV6-5,TRBJ2-2,TRBD2,TGTGCCAGCAGTTACAAGGCGGGGGGGCCGACCGGGGAGCTGTTTTTT,CASSYKAGGPTGELFF
NA,TRBV28,TRBJ2-2,NA,TGTGCCAGCAGGATTAGGAACACCGGGGAGCTGTTTTTT,CASRIRNTGELFF
few,TRBV19,TRBJ1-4,NA,TGTGCCAGTAGTATTTCGGGTCTGGGTTCAACTAATGAAAAACTGTTTTTT,CASSISGLGSTNEKLFF
NA,TRBV2,TRBJ2-7,NA,TGTGCCAGCAGTGTCTTATCCTACGAGCAGTACTTC,CASSVLSYEQYF
NA,TRBV13,TRBJ2-1,NA,TGTGCCAGTGGGACTTACAATCGGGGTGAGCAGTTCTTC,CASGTYNRGEQFF
NA,TRBV2,TRBJ1-2,TRBD1,TGTGCCAGCAGATCAGGGGGTGGCTACACCTTC,CASRSGGGYTF
NA,TRBV5-4,TRBJ2-2,TRBD1,TGTGCCAGCAGCTTGGGCGGGACAGGGTTTACCGGGGAGCTGTTTTTT,CASSLGGTGFTGELFF
NA,TRBV2,TRBJ1-3,TRBD1,TGTGCCAGCAGGACTACACTTCTGGGGCAGGGGGCGCGCGGAAACACCATATATTTT,CASRTTLLGQGARGNTIYF
few,TRBV6-6,TRBJ1-2,TRBD1,TGTGCCAGCAGACGAGGACAGGTTGCTAACTATGGCTACACCTTC,CASRRGQVANYGYTF
NA,TRBV27,TRBJ2-5,NA,TGTGCCAGCAGGCTCACTCATCAAGAGACCCAGTACTTC,CASRLTHQETQYF
few,TRBV11-3,TRBJ1-2,TRBD1,TGTGCCAGCAGCTTCCGACAGGGCAACTATGGCTACACCTTC,CASSFRQGNYGYTF
once,TRBV7-3,TRBJ1-6,NA,TGTGCCAGCAGCTTAATAGCGGCGGGTCCCCTCCACTTT,CASSLIAAGPLHF
once,TRBV29-1,TRBJ2-7,TRBD1,TGCAGCGTAGGGCGAGGACAGGCCTACGAGCAGTACTTC,CSVGRGQAYEQYF
NA,TRBV19,TRBJ1-1,NA,TGTGCCAGTAGCGGACTAATGAACACTGAAGCTTTCTTT,CASSGLMNTEAFF
NA,TRBV7-2,TRBJ1-6,NA,TGTGCCAGCAGCCCCCCAGGGAATTCACCCCTCCACTTT,CASSPPGNSPLHF
NA,TRBV29-1,TRBJ1-4,TRBD1,TGCAGCGGCCGACAGGGGGGAGAGGAAAAACTGTTTTTT,CSGRQGGEEKLFF
NA,TRBV11-1,TRBJ2-3,NA,TGTGCCAGCAGCTTACTTTGGACAGGCACAGATACGCAGTATTTT,CASSLLWTGTDTQYF